The source of this T cell receptor beta chain is a study of blood T cell repertoires in COVID-19. CDR3 length: 17 residues. J gave up 3 bases and V 5 bases, and 9 bases lay outside the gene matches. The V gene's germline CDR1 is MDHEN and CDR2 SYDVKM. Participants came from about two dozen US areas, aged roughly 18 to 89 years. This clone was detected a few times. Sequencing was performed with immunoSEQ multiplex PCR; in TCRdb, only in-frame clones are kept and a portion is missing. The sample includes roughly 380,000 clones, 85% to 90% seen only once; the top ten take approximately 1%. The chain joins TRBV28 to TRBJ2-7; 14 positions match TRBD2. The receptor's source is a woman aged 25 to 39 who had been exposed to COVID-19. The sequenced sample was PBMCs or T cells enriched from blood (not recorded which). The CDR3 protein is CASSPPGLAGDIYEQYF. The CDR3 DNA sequence: TGTGCCAGCAGTCCCCCGGGACTAGCGGGAGATATCTACGAGCAGTACTTC.